This T cell receptor beta chain was sequenced for a study of blood T cell repertoires in COVID-19. Background on the study: Both acute and convalescent COVID-19 samples were obtained from the United States, Italy and Spain. PBMCs, B-cell-depleted T cells, or T cells provided the cDNA or gDNA that made up the material.

Enrolled through a virtual design, the participants were between 18 and 89 years of age and came from 24 US areas. Membership in each cohort depended on participant-reported clinical history. This CDR3 has 17 residues. Germline V gene data show CDR1 as LGHDT and CDR2 as YNNKEL (reference sequence). Unmatched junction bases numbered 9, after V lost 6 bases and J lost 2 bases. This clone has ten or more counts. Assay: immunoSEQ multiplex PCR; the TCRdb copy retains only in-frame clones and omits some. The sample holds more than 150,000 clones, about 80% seen once. This chain connects TRBV3-1 (or the pseudogene TRBV3-2) to TRBJ2-5; 13 nucleotides agree with TRBD2. Source material: PBMCs or T cells enriched from blood (not recorded which). This clonotype was obtained from a man between 60 and 70 years old who had been exposed to COVID-19. The CDR3 DNA follows: TGTGCCAGCAGGCGCCTAGGGACTAGCGGGAAGCAAGAGACCCAGTACTTC. As protein: CASRRLGTSGKQETQYF.